A selection of T cell receptor beta chains follows, all from one sample in a study of shared clonotypes between healthy human individuals. The table came from immunoSEQ multiplex PCR; TCRdb's copy has only in-frame clones and leaves some out. The table includes fewer than 1.6 million clones, around 98.5% detected once. The sample was naive CD4+ T cells sorted from blood. All receptors derive from a man aged 25-40 years in good health. The CDR3 runs from the conserved cysteine through the conserved F or W. The order of the fields is clone size, D gene, J gene, V gene, CDR3 DNA, CDR3 protein. The D gene is left open where the match is weak. Size values are once, few and many counts, or a class for expanded clones, and some rows have none.

abundance: -; d_gene: -; j_gene: TRBJ1-4; v_gene: TRBV5-4; CDR3nt: TGTGCCAGCAGCTCGACAGCAACTAATGAAAAACTGTTTTTT; CDR3aa: CASSSTATNEKLFF
abundance: -; d_gene: -; j_gene: TRBJ1-2; v_gene: TRBV18; CDR3nt: TGTGCCAGCTCACCAACGGCAGACTATGGCTACACCTTC; CDR3aa: CASSPTADYGYTF
abundance: -; d_gene: -; j_gene: TRBJ2-3; v_gene: TRBV30; CDR3nt: TGTGCCTGGAGGGCTAACACAGATACGCAGTATTTT; CDR3aa: CAWRANTDTQYF
abundance: -; d_gene: TRBD1; j_gene: TRBJ2-7; v_gene: TRBV5-3; CDR3nt: TGTGCCAGAAGCTTGGTCCGGGACAGGGGGCGAAGGCTGATCTCCTACGAGCAGTACTTC; CDR3aa: CARSLVRDRGRRLISYEQYF
abundance: -; d_gene: TRBD1; j_gene: TRBJ1-5; v_gene: TRBV7-9; CDR3nt: TGTGCCAGCAGCTTAGGATCAGGGGGTCCGGGACAGCCCCAGCATTTT; CDR3aa: CASSLGSGGPGQPQHF
abundance: -; d_gene: -; j_gene: TRBJ2-7; v_gene: TRBV2; CDR3nt: TGTGCCAGCAGTGCTAGCTACGAGCAGTACTTC; CDR3aa: CASSASYEQYF
abundance: once; d_gene: TRBD2; j_gene: TRBJ2-1; v_gene: TRBV6-5; CDR3nt: TGTGCCAGCAGTTACCACCCGACTAGCGTCTACAATGAGCAGTTCTTC; CDR3aa: CASSYHPTSVYNEQFF
abundance: -; d_gene: TRBD1; j_gene: TRBJ2-5; v_gene: TRBV5-1; CDR3nt: TGCGCCAGCAGCGCGACAGGGAAGGAGACCCAGTACTTC; CDR3aa: CASSATGKETQYF
abundance: -; d_gene: -; j_gene: TRBJ2-3; v_gene: TRBV6-1; CDR3nt: TGTGCCAGTAGGGTGGGACAAGGCACAGATACGCAGTATTTT; CDR3aa: CASRVGQGTDTQYF
abundance: -; d_gene: -; j_gene: TRBJ1-5; v_gene: TRBV15; CDR3nt: TGTGCCACCAGCAGGGACAACCTCGGCAATCAGCCCCAGCATTTT; CDR3aa: CATSRDNLGNQPQHF
abundance: -; d_gene: TRBD1; j_gene: TRBJ1-4; v_gene: TRBV5-1; CDR3nt: TGCGCCAGCAGACAGGACAGGGATAATGAAAAACTGTTTTTT; CDR3aa: CASRQDRDNEKLFF
abundance: -; d_gene: -; j_gene: TRBJ1-4; v_gene: TRBV5-1; CDR3nt: TGCGCCAGCAGCCCGGGGGCAGAGGATGAAAAACTGTTTTTT; CDR3aa: CASSPGAEDEKLFF
abundance: -; d_gene: -; j_gene: TRBJ2-7; v_gene: TRBV5-1; CDR3nt: TGCGCCAGCAGCTTCAAATCAGGGGACCTGGAGCAGTACTTC; CDR3aa: CASSFKSGDLEQYF
abundance: -; d_gene: TRBD1; j_gene: TRBJ2-7; v_gene: TRBV7-8; CDR3nt: TGTGCCAGCACCGCACCGGGACAGACTCCACCCGAGCAGTACTTC; CDR3aa: CASTAPGQTPPEQYF
abundance: -; d_gene: -; j_gene: TRBJ1-5; v_gene: TRBV15; CDR3nt: TGTGCCACCAGCAGAGGGGGCGCGGGCAATCAGCCCCAGCATTTT; CDR3aa: CATSRGGAGNQPQHF
abundance: once; d_gene: -; j_gene: TRBJ1-1; v_gene: TRBV5-4; CDR3nt: TGTGCCAGCAGCTTCGGACAGCTGAACACTGAAGCTTTCTTT; CDR3aa: CASSFGQLNTEAFF
abundance: -; d_gene: -; j_gene: TRBJ1-1; v_gene: TRBV5-1; CDR3nt: TGCGCCAGCAGCTTGGTTTCTAGTGGGACTGAAGCTTTCTTT; CDR3aa: CASSLVSSGTEAFF
abundance: -; d_gene: -; j_gene: TRBJ1-1; v_gene: TRBV6-6; CDR3nt: TGTGCCAGCAGTTACTCGGCCAGTATTACTGAAGCTTTCTTT; CDR3aa: CASSYSASITEAFF
abundance: -; d_gene: TRBD1; j_gene: TRBJ1-1; v_gene: TRBV19; CDR3nt: TGTGCCAGTAGTTCTCTGACAGGGAGGTTCGCTTTCTTT; CDR3aa: CASSSLTGRFAFF
abundance: once; d_gene: -; j_gene: TRBJ2-3; v_gene: TRBV14; CDR3nt: TGTGCCAGCAGCCCCCTCAGAGGTCGCGCCACAGATACGCAGTATTTT; CDR3aa: CASSPLRGRATDTQYF
abundance: -; d_gene: -; j_gene: TRBJ2-7; v_gene: TRBV11-2; CDR3nt: TGTGCCAGCAGCCCAGACATAGCTAGATACGAGCAGTACTTC; CDR3aa: CASSPDIARYEQYF
abundance: -; d_gene: TRBD1; j_gene: TRBJ2-1; v_gene: TRBV5-1; CDR3nt: TGCGCCAGCAGCTTGGCCAGGACAGGCTTGAGCTCCTACAATGAGCAGTTCTTC; CDR3aa: CASSLARTGLSSYNEQFF
abundance: -; d_gene: TRBD1; j_gene: TRBJ2-5; v_gene: TRBV9; CDR3nt: TGTGCCAGCAGCGTAGGGGACAGGGGACAACAAGAGACCCAGTACTTC; CDR3aa: CASSVGDRGQQETQYF
abundance: -; d_gene: -; j_gene: TRBJ2-1; v_gene: TRBV11-1; CDR3nt: TGTGCCAGCAGCCCCGGGAGACCCTCCTACAATGAGCAGTTCTTC; CDR3aa: CASSPGRPSYNEQFF
abundance: once; d_gene: TRBD2; j_gene: TRBJ2-7; v_gene: TRBV5-1; CDR3nt: TGCGCCAGCAGTTCGGGACTAGCGGCCTCCGGGGCCTACGAGCAGTACTTC; CDR3aa: CASSSGLAASGAYEQYF
abundance: -; d_gene: TRBD1; j_gene: TRBJ1-5; v_gene: TRBV5-1; CDR3nt: TGCGCCAGCAGCTTGGAGGGGGCAAGCAATCAGCCCCAGCATTTT; CDR3aa: CASSLEGASNQPQHF
abundance: -; d_gene: -; j_gene: TRBJ2-7; v_gene: TRBV28; CDR3nt: TGTGCCAGCAGTTCCCCCGGAGGGGTCAGGGTTCCCTACGAGCAGTACTTC; CDR3aa: CASSSPGGVRVPYEQYF
abundance: -; d_gene: TRBD1; j_gene: TRBJ1-1; v_gene: TRBV2; CDR3nt: TGTGCCATGAGGACAGGGGGTGAAGCTTTCTTT; CDR3aa: CAMRTGGEAFF
abundance: -; d_gene: TRBD2; j_gene: TRBJ2-3; v_gene: TRBV5-1; CDR3nt: TGCGCCAGCAGCTTGGAGGGACTAGCGCCGACAGATACGCAGTATTTT; CDR3aa: CASSLEGLAPTDTQYF
abundance: -; d_gene: -; j_gene: TRBJ2-2; v_gene: TRBV14; CDR3nt: TGTGCCAGCAGACCCAGGAGGGAGGGGGCGAACACCGGGGAGCTGTTTTTT; CDR3aa: CASRPRREGANTGELFF
abundance: -; d_gene: -; j_gene: TRBJ2-3; v_gene: TRBV11-3; CDR3nt: TGTGCCAGCAGCTTAGGTACATCTAGCACAGATACGCAGTATTTT; CDR3aa: CASSLGTSSTDTQYF
abundance: -; d_gene: TRBD1; j_gene: TRBJ2-7; v_gene: TRBV6-1; CDR3nt: TGTGCCAGCAGACAGGGGACCTACGAGCAGTACTTC; CDR3aa: CASRQGTYEQYF
abundance: -; d_gene: -; j_gene: TRBJ2-7; v_gene: TRBV9; CDR3nt: TGTGCCAGCAGCGTAGATCCTAGCTCCGAGCAGTACTTC; CDR3aa: CASSVDPSSEQYF
abundance: -; d_gene: -; j_gene: TRBJ2-1; v_gene: TRBV9; CDR3nt: TGTGCCAGCAGCGTAGCTCCCCAGCGGCCACGTTTGTTCTTC; CDR3aa: CASSVAPQRPRLFF
abundance: -; d_gene: TRBD1; j_gene: TRBJ1-3; v_gene: TRBV14; CDR3nt: TGTGCCAGCAGCCCTCGACAGGGGCCTGGAAACACCATATATTTT; CDR3aa: CASSPRQGPGNTIYF
abundance: -; d_gene: -; j_gene: TRBJ1-5; v_gene: TRBV19; CDR3nt: TGTGCCAGTAGCCTAAGGCGGGTTGACAATCAGCCCCAGCATTTT; CDR3aa: CASSLRRVDNQPQHF
abundance: -; d_gene: -; j_gene: TRBJ2-5; v_gene: TRBV28; CDR3nt: TGTGCCAGCAGTTCCCCTTGGACAGTCCAAGAGACCCAGTACTTC; CDR3aa: CASSSPWTVQETQYF
abundance: -; d_gene: -; j_gene: TRBJ1-1; v_gene: TRBV6-5; CDR3nt: TGTGCCAGCAGACACCGGACAAGAGCTGAAGCTTTCTTT; CDR3aa: CASRHRTRAEAFF